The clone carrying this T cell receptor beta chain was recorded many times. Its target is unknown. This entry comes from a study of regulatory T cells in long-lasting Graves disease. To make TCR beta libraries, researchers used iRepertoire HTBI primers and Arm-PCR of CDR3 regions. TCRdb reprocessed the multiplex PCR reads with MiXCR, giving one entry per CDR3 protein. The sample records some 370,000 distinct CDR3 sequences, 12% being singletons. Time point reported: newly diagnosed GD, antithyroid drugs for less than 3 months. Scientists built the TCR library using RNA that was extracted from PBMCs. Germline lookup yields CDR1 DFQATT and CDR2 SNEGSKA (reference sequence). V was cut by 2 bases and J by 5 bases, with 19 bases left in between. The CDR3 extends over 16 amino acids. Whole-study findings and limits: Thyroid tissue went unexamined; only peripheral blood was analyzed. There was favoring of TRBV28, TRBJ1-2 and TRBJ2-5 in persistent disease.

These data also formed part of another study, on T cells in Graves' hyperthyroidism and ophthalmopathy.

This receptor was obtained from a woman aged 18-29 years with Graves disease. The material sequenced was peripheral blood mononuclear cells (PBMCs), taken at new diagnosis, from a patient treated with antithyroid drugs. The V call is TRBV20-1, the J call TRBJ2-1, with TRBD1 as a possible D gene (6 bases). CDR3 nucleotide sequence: TGCAGTGCTAGACCCCCGCGTACAGGGTTAGACAATGAGCAGTTCTTC. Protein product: CSARPPRTGLDNEQFF.